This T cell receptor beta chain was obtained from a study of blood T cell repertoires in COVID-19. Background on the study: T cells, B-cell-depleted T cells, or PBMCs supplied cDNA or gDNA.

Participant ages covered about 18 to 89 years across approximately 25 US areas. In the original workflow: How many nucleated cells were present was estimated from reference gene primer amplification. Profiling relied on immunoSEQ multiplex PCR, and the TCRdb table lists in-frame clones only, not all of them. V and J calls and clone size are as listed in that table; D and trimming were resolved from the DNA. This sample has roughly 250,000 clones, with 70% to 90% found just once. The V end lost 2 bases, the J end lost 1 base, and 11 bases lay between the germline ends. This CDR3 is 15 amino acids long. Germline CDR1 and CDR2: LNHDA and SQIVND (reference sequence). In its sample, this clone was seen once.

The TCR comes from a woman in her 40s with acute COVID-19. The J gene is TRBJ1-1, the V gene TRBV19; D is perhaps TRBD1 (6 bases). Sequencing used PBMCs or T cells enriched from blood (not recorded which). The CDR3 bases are TGTGCCAGTAGTATATTGTACAGGGAGAACACTGAAGCTTTCTTT. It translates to CASSILYRENTEAFF.